This T cell receptor (beta chain) was sequenced during a study of tumor and adjacent non-tumor tissue in lung cancer. Study results and limitations: Normal lung showed higher cumulative top 100 clone frequency than tumor.

The table lists this clonotype with a few counts. Its antigen is not identified. The template was RNA from unsorted bulk tissue. Germline V CDR1 and CDR2: SGHRS, YFSETQ. The V gene lost 0 bases and the J gene lost 4 bases, with 4 bases spanning the gap. CDR3 size: 12 residues. TCRbeta libraries were built with three rounds of nested PCR, modified from ARM-PCR. From the multiplex PCR reads, TCRdb called clonotypes with MiXCR, one entry per CDR3 protein. This table has over 110,000 distinct CDR3 sequences, approximately 66% appearing once. This chain connects TRBV5-1 to TRBJ1-1; D is ambiguous. The sequenced sample consisted of lung tumor tissue. The clonotype comes from a man between 60 and 75 years old with small cell lung cancer. Here the CDR3 reads CASSLDLTEAFF. In DNA, the CDR3 is TGCGCCAGCAGCTTGGATCTCACTGAAGCTTTCTTT.